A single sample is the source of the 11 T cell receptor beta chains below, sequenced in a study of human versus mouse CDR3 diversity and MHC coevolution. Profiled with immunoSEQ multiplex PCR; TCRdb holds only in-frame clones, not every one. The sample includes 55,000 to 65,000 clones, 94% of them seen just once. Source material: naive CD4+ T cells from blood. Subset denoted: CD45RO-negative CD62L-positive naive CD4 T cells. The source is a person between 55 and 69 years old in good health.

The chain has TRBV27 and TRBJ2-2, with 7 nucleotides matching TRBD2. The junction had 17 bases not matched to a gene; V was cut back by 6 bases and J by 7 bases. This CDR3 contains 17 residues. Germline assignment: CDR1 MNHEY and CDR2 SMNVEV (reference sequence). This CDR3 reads CASSPSGLREWGGELFF. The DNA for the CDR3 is TGTGCCAGCAGCCCCTCGGGGTTGCGGGAGTGGGGCGGGGAGCTGTTTTTT.

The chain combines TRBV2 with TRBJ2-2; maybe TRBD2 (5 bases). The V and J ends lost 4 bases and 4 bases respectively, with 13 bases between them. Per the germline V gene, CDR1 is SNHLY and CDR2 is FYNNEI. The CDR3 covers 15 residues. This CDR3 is CASSVEGVGTGELFF. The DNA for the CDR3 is TGTGCCAGCAGTGTAGAGGGCGTCGGCACCGGGGAGCTGTTTTTT.

CDR3 in DNA: TGTGCCATCAGTGAGTCTCGGGAGGGCGGGCACGCGACCCAGTACTTC. Its translation: CAISESREGGHATQYF. This chain links TRBV10-3 with TRBJ2-5; 8 bases match TRBD2. The trim removed 0 bases at V and 7 bases at J, leaving 10 bases unmatched. CDR3 size: 16 residues. Germline V gives CDR1 ENHRY, CDR2 SYGVKD.

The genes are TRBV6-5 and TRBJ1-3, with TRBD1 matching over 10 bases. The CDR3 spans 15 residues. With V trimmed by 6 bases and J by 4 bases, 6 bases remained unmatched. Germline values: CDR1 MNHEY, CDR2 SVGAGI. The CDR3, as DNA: TGTGCCAGCAGCAGGACAGGGGGAGAAGGAAACACCATATATTTT. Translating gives CASSRTGGEGNTIYF.

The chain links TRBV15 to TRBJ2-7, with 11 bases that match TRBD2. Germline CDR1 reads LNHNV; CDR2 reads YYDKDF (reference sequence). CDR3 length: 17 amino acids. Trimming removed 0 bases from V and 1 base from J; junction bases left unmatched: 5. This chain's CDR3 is CATSREAGTSGSYEQYF. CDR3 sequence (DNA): TGTGCCACCAGCAGAGAGGCCGGGACTAGCGGTTCCTACGAGCAGTACTTC.

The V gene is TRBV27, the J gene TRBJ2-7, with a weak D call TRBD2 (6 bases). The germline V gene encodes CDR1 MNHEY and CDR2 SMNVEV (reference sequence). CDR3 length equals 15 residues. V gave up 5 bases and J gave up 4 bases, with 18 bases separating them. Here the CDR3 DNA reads TGTGCCAGCAGTCTCACCTCGGGACTGGGGTACGAGCAGTACTTC. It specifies CASSLTSGLGYEQYF.

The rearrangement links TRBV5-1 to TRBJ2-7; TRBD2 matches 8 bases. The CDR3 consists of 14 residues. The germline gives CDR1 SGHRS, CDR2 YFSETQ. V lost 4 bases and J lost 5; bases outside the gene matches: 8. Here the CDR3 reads CASSPGTSRDEQYF. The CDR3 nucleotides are TGCGCCAGCAGCCCCGGGACTAGTCGGGACGAGCAGTACTTC. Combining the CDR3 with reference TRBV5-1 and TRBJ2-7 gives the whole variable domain KAGVTQTPRYLIKTRGQQVTLSCSPISGHRSVSWYQQTPGQGLQFLFEYFSETQRNKGNFPGRFSGRQFSNSRSEMNVSTLELGDSALYLCASSPGTSRDEQYFGPGTRLTVT.

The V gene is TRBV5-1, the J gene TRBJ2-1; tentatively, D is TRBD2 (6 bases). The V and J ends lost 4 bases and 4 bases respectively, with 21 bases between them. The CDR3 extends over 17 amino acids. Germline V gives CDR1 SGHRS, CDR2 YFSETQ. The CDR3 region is CASSVGGEGRRYNEQFF. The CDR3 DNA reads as TGCGCCAGCAGCGTCGGGGGAGAGGGGCGGCGATACAATGAGCAGTTCTTC.

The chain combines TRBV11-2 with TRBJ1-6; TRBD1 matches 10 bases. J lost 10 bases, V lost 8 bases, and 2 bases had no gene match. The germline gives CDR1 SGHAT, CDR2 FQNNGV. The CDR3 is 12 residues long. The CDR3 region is CASGTGVSPLHF. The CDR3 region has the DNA TGTGCCAGCGGGACAGGGGTCTCACCCCTCCACTTT. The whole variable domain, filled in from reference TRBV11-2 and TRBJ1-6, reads EAGVAQSPRYKIIEKRQSVAFWCNPISGHATLYWYQQILGQGPKLLIQFQNNGVVDDSQLPKDRFSAERLKGVDSTLKIQPAKLEDSAVYLCASGTGVSPLHFGNGTRLTVT.

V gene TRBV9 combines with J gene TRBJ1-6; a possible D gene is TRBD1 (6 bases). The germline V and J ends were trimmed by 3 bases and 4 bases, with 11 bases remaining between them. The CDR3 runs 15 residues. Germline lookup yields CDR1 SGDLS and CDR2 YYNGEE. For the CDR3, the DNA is TGTGCCAGCAGCGCGACAGGAGATTATAATTCACCCCTCCACTTT. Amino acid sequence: CASSATGDYNSPLHF.

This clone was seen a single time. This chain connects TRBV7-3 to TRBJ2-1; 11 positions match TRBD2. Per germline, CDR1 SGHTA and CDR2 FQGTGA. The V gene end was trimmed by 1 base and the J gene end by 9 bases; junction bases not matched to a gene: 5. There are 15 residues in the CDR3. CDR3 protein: CASSLSSGRAAEQFF. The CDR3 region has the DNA TGTGCCAGCAGCTTAAGTAGCGGGAGGGCCGCTGAGCAGTTCTTC.